This TCR beta chain is drawn from a study of cytomegalovirus exposure and HLA in healthy donors. PCR amplification relied on 60 Vbeta primers (plus 13 Jbeta primers). Sequencing was performed with immunoSEQ multiplex PCR; in TCRdb, only in-frame clones are kept and a portion is missing. The sample contains about 160,000 clones, about 80% of which appear only once. Trimming took 1 base from V and 0 from J, leaving 13 bases between them. Germline assignment: CDR1 SGHTA and CDR2 FQGNSA. The CDR3 extends over 17 amino acids. The sequenced sample was PBMCs. V is TRBV7-2 and J is TRBJ1-3; D unclear. The clonotype was recovered from a man between 18 and 29 years old in good health and CMV-seropositive. In DNA, the CDR3 is TGTGCCAGCAGCTTAGTTGCCGACTTAAGCTCTGGAAACACCATATATTTT. Translating it yields CASSLVADLSSGNTIYF.